Following are 25 T cell receptor beta chains from one sample sequenced in a study of T cells expressing NK-cell markers. TCRdb reprocessed the 5' RACE reads and keeps a single row for each CDR3 protein, giving no DNA. The clone table shows approximately 440,000 distinct CDR3 sequences, with the ten largest holding around 1.4%. The sample taken for sequencing was blood T cells: a sorted CD56 or NKG2C T cell subset, CD4+ or CD8+ T cells, or bulk PBMC T cells (not recorded which). Every receptor here comes from a woman aged 45-60 years in good health.

V gene TRBV20-1 combines with J gene TRBJ2-1; as DNA is missing, the TRBD2 call by TCRdb cannot be tested. The germline V gene encodes CDR1 DFQATT and CDR2 SNEGSKA (reference sequence). This CDR3 is 16 amino acids long. The chain's CDR3 is CSARAPGGGTYNEQFF.

V is TRBV5-1 and J is TRBJ2-3. Germline V gene sequence: CDR1 SGHRS, CDR2 YFSETQ. This CDR3 has 13 amino acids. The CDR3 sequence: CASSLTETDTQYF.

J is TRBJ2-7 and V is TRBV6-2 or TRBV6-3; lacking DNA, the TRBD1 call made by TCRdb goes unchecked. In germline, CDR1 is MNHEY, CDR2 SVGEGT. The CDR3 runs to 13 residues. CDR3 sequence: CASTRTATNEQYF.

This chain uses TRBV7-2 with TRBJ1-1; TCRdb lists TRBD1, though no DNA is available to test this call. The CDR3 is 14 residues long. From germline, CDR1 is SGHTA and CDR2 FQGNSA. This chain's CDR3 is CASSFRGGRAEAFF.

This chain connects TRBV6-6 to TRBJ1-4. Germline V gives CDR1 MNHNY, CDR2 SVGAGI (reference sequence). This CDR3 spans 15 amino acids. The chain's CDR3 is CASSPAGTFNEKLFF.

V usage is TRBV3-1 and J usage is TRBJ2-5; TCRdb indicates TRBD2, and absent DNA this call remains unverified. The germline V gene encodes CDR1 LGHDT and CDR2 YNNKEL (reference sequence). The CDR3 runs 15 residues. This CDR3 is CASSHASAGEETQYF.

The chain links TRBV3-1 to TRBJ1-1; TCRdb names TRBD1, which stays unverified in the absence of DNA. The CDR3 is made up of 12 amino acids. Germline-derived CDR1 and CDR2 are LGHDT and YNNKEL (reference sequence). CDR3 amino acids: CASSQSLSLAFF.

The CDR3 here is CSVRDPNEKLFF. The chain links TRBV29-1 to TRBJ1-4; the TCRdb call, TRBD1, lacks DNA for checking. Germline CDR1 reads SQVTM; CDR2 reads ANQGSEA. CDR3 length: 12 amino acids.

CDR3: CASSQPTSGKYNEQFF. The chain carries TRBV4-1 and TRBJ2-1; lacking DNA, the TRBD2 call made by TCRdb goes unchecked. From germline, CDR1 is MGHRA and CDR2 YSYEKL. CDR3 length: 16 amino acids.

V usage is TRBV5-1 and J usage is TRBJ2-7; there is no DNA to check the TCRdb D call of TRBD2. CDR3 length: 17 amino acids. In germline, CDR1 is SGHRS, CDR2 YFSETQ. CDR3 in amino acids: CASSLVPSGRSDYEQYF.

The chain employs TRBV6-5 and TRBJ1-2; there is no DNA to check the TCRdb D call of TRBD1. Germline values: CDR1 MNHEY, CDR2 SVGAGI. The CDR3 consists of 13 residues. This CDR3 is CASAKRGRHGYTF.

The CDR3 region is CASSSLTDVGYTF. The gene calls are TRBV5-1 and TRBJ1-2. Germline assignment: CDR1 SGHRS and CDR2 YFSETQ. The CDR3 is made up of 13 amino acids. The variable domain in full, with the rest retrieved from reference TRBV5-1 and TRBJ1-2, is KAGVTQTPRYLIKTRGQQVTLSCSPISGHRSVSWYQQTPGQGLQFLFEYFSETQRNKGNFPGRFSGRQFSNSRSEMNVSTLELGDSALYLCASSSLTDVGYTFGSGTRLTVV.

J is TRBJ2-1 and V is TRBV18; checking the TCRdb D call of TRBD2 is not possible without DNA. This CDR3 has 17 amino acids. Looked up from germline, CDR1 is KGHSH and CDR2 is LQKENI. CDR3: CASSGGTSGSLYNEQFF.

The chain employs TRBV10-3 and TRBJ2-1; TCRdb proposes TRBD2, but this gene call is untestable without DNA. The germline CDR1 and CDR2 sequences are ENHRY and SYGVKD. The CDR3 extends over 16 amino acids. CDR3 sequence reads: CAISESGLAGVSEQFF.

The chain couples TRBV7-2 to TRBJ2-2; TCRdb calls TRBD1, which cannot be checked without DNA. Germline V gene sequence: CDR1 SGHTA, CDR2 FQGNSA. This CDR3 is built from 15 residues. The chain's CDR3 is CASSPRFRDLGELFF.

The genes are TRBV4-1 and TRBJ2-1; the D call of TRBD2 rests on TCRdb alone, since no DNA is present to check it. The germline CDR1 and CDR2 sequences are MGHRA and YSYEKL. The CDR3 contains 16 residues. CDR3 in amino acids: CASSQPSGRGYNEQFF.

The V call is TRBV5-1, the J call TRBJ1-6; the TCRdb call, TRBD1, lacks DNA for checking. This CDR3 spans 14 amino acids. Per the germline V gene, CDR1 is SGHRS and CDR2 is YFSETQ. CDR3 protein: CASSLQGDDSPLHF.

This chain uses TRBV7-2 with TRBJ2-1; the D call of TRBD2 rests on TCRdb alone, since no DNA is present to check it. Germline values: CDR1 SGHTA, CDR2 FQGNSA. CDR3 length: 17 residues. The CDR3 protein is CASSPTLLTSSYNEQFF. The full variable domain, its missing parts supplied by reference TRBV7-2 and TRBJ2-1, is GAGVSQSPSNKVTEKGKDVELRCDPISGHTALYWYRQSLGQGLEFLIYFQGNSAPDKSGLPSDRFSAERTGGSVSTLTIQRTQQEDSAVYLCASSPTLLTSSYNEQFFGPGTRLTVL.

CDR3 amino acids: CATTSDATGELFF. The V gene is TRBV10-3, the J gene TRBJ2-2; TCRdb indicates TRBD2, and absent DNA this call remains unverified. This CDR3 contains 13 residues. CDR1 and CDR2 from the germline V gene are ENHRY and SYGVKD.

The J gene is TRBJ1-2, the V gene TRBV27; the D gene TCRdb calls, TRBD1, cannot be checked with no DNA. This CDR3 has 15 residues. Per the germline V gene, CDR1 is MNHEY and CDR2 is SMNVEV (reference sequence). CDR3 in amino acids: CASSSWGQRSYGYTF.

The chain carries TRBV14 and TRBJ2-2; no DNA is available, so the TRBD1 call from TCRdb remains unchecked. This CDR3 is 18 amino acids long. Germline CDR1 reads SGHDN; CDR2 reads FVKESK. This CDR3 reads CASSQPQGKIGDTGELFF.

This sequence joins TRBV12-3 or TRBV12-4 and TRBJ1-6; with no DNA, the TCRdb D assignment of TRBD1 cannot be verified. This CDR3 region has 14 residues. CDR3 protein: CASRTTGFWSPLHF.

This sequence joins TRBV5-1 and TRBJ2-5; TCRdb reports TRBD2, a call that lacks DNA to check it against. The CDR3 contains 16 residues. The germline V gene has CDR1 SGHRS and CDR2 YFSETQ. The CDR3: CASSLGSGLNQETQYF.

The chain combines TRBV27 with TRBJ2-7; TCRdb's D call, TRBD1, is unchecked because there is no DNA. CDR1 and CDR2 (germline): MNHEY, SMNVEV (reference sequence). The CDR3 runs to 14 residues. This chain's CDR3 is CASSQQDNSYEQYF.

This sequence joins TRBV9 and TRBJ2-2. Per germline, CDR1 SGDLS and CDR2 YYNGEE. The CDR3 is made up of 14 amino acids. The CDR3 loop is CASSPQTDTGELFF.